This T cell receptor beta chain was documented in a study of T cell repertoires in cytomegalovirus infection. TCRdb passed the reads through MiXCR, listing each CDR3 protein once. The repertoire has a few hundred thousand distinct CDR3 sequences, 40% to 50% of them found once; the top ten carry about two fifths. The CDR3 consists of 15 residues. The V gene lost 1 base and the J gene lost 5 bases, with 11 bases spanning the gap. In germline, CDR1 is SGHAT, CDR2 FQNNGV. About this clonotype itself: Its antigen is not identified.

Study-wide results and caveats: CMV-specific HLA-C-restricted TCR beta clonotypes dominated the ex vivo response.

This specimen was cultured PBMCs, taken from culture after CMV antigen stimulation. The V and J genes are TRBV11-2 and TRBJ1-4; D not resolved. The receptor's source is a human donor in good health (CMV status not recorded). Some clones in this sample may be carry-over from other donors' samples. The CDR3 nucleotides read TGTGCCAGCAGCTTAGCCGGGCAGCGGAATGAAAAACTGTTTTTT. Protein product: CASSLAGQRNEKLFF. Full variable domain (outside the CDR3, taken from reference TRBV11-2 and TRBJ1-4): EAGVAQSPRYKIIEKRQSVAFWCNPISGHATLYWYQQILGQGPKLLIQFQNNGVVDDSQLPKDRFSAERLKGVDSTLKIQPAKLEDSAVYLCASSLAGQRNEKLFFGSGTQLSVL.